In this sample, the clone carrying this T cell receptor beta chain turned up a few times. This sample was included in a study of patients and donors after allogeneic stem cell transplantation. Each CDR3 protein is one row after TCRdb ran MiXCR on the RT-PCR reads. The data show fewer than 180,000 distinct CDR3 sequences, over 30% seen once. This CDR3 is built from 18 residues. The germline V gene has CDR1 SGHVS and CDR2 FNYEAQ. Trimming cost V 2 bases and J 3 bases, with 22 bases left between them. The clonotype comes from a human donor who was either an allogeneic HSCT recipient or a stem cell or donor lymphocyte infusion donor (not recorded which). It is not recorded whose cells these are; they may come from a transplant donor. Sequenced: blood, either unsorted or a sorted T cell fraction (not recorded which). This chain uses TRBV7-6 with TRBJ1-2, with D uncertain. CDR3 coding DNA: TGTGCCAGCAGCTTAAGTCGCTATGGCGGGGAGGAGGACTATGGCTACACCTTC. This gives the protein CASSLSRYGGEEDYGYTF.